These 2 T cell receptor beta chains came from one sample sequenced in a study of blood T cell repertoires in COVID-19. Sequencing was performed with immunoSEQ multiplex PCR; in TCRdb, only in-frame clones are kept and a portion is missing. This sample has approximately 150,000 clones; approximately 84% occur once, and the top ten carry less than 2%. Sequencing used peripheral blood. The receptors stem from a woman between 55 and 75 years old with acute or convalescent COVID-19.

The J gene is TRBJ1-5, the V gene TRBV28; tentatively, D is TRBD1 (6 bases). Germline V gene data show CDR1 as MDHEN and CDR2 as SYDVKM. The ends were cut back, 2 bases at V and 7 bases at J, with 12 bases in the middle. The CDR3 is made up of 14 amino acids. CDR3 DNA sequence: TGTGCCAGCAGTTTAGGGGGGGCCGGGCAGCCCCAGCATTTT. This gives the protein CASSLGGAGQPQHF.

This clone was counted only a few times. The gene calls are TRBV14 and TRBJ1-4, with 7 bases fitting TRBD1. Looked up from germline, CDR1 is SGHDN and CDR2 is FVKESK. The CDR3 contains 16 residues. With 3 bases clipped from V and 3 bases from J, the junction kept 7 bases outside the gene matches. This chain's CDR3 is CASSQGWTGPNEKLFF. Here the CDR3 DNA reads TGTGCCAGCAGCCAGGGCTGGACAGGCCCTAATGAAAAACTGTTTTTT.